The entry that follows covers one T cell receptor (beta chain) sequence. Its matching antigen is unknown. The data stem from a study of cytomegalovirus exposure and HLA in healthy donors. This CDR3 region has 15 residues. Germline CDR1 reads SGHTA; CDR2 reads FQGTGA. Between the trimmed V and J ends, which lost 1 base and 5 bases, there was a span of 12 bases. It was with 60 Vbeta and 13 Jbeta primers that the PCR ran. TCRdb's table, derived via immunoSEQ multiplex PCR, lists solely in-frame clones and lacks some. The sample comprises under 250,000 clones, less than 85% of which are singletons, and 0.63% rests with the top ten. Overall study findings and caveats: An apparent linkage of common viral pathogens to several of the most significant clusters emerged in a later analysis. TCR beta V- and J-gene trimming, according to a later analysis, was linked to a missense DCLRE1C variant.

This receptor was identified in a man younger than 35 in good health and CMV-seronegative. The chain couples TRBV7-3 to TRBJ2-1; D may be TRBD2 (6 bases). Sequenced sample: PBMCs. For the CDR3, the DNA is TGTGCCAGCAGCTTAAGCGGAGGGCCCAACAATGAGCAGTTCTTC. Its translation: CASSLSGGPNNEQFF.